These T cell receptor beta chains were read from a single sample in a study of shared clonotypes between healthy human individuals. TCRdb's table, derived via immunoSEQ multiplex PCR, lists solely in-frame clones and lacks some. Among 550,000 to 750,000 clones listed, 92% were seen once. Sequences were obtained from naive CD8+ T cells sorted from blood. These receptors were taken from a man aged 25-45 years in good health. Both conserved end residues are part of each CDR3. The D gene is left open where the match is weak. The listing skips clone size in some rows; elsewhere it reads once, few, many or a size class.

TRBJ1-1,TRBV25-1,TRBD1,few,18,CASSPPGQGNRSPTEAFF,TGTGCCAGCAGTCCTCCGGGACAGGGGAACCGCAGCCCCACTGAAGCTTTCTTT
TRBJ1-1,TRBV28,TRBD1,.,16,CASRDRGPSLNTEAFF,TGTGCCAGCAGGGACAGGGGGCCATCCCTGAACACTGAAGCTTTCTTT
TRBJ1-2,TRBV9,.,.,14,CASSPGPPNYGYTF,TGTGCCAGCAGCCCTGGGCCTCCTAACTATGGCTACACCTTC
TRBJ2-7,TRBV7-3,.,.,13,CASSLGVGYEQYF,TGTGCCAGCAGCTTAGGGGTCGGCTACGAGCAGTACTTC
TRBJ1-4,TRBV6-6,.,.,11,CASSNNEKLFF,TGTGCCAGCAGTAATAATGAAAAACTGTTTTTT
TRBJ2-1,TRBV19,.,.,15,CASSPSGKSYNEQFF,TGTGCCAGTAGCCCCTCCGGGAAATCCTACAATGAGCAGTTCTTC
TRBJ2-3,TRBV4-1,TRBD2,.,16,CASSLGTSTFTDTQYF,TGCGCCAGCAGCCTGGGGACTAGCACCTTCACAGATACGCAGTATTTT
TRBJ2-7,TRBV5-1,.,.,17,CASSLSSGVRGVYEQYF,TGCGCCAGCAGCTTGTCCTCTGGAGTCAGGGGGGTCTACGAGCAGTACTTC
TRBJ2-7,TRBV27,TRBD2,.,15,CASSPTSGRLYEQYF,TGTGCCAGCAGCCCAACTAGCGGACGGCTCTACGAGCAGTACTTC
TRBJ2-7,TRBV5-4,TRBD2,.,15,CASSLALAGGGEQYF,TGTGCCAGCAGCTTGGCACTAGCGGGAGGTGGTGAGCAGTACTTC
TRBJ2-2,TRBV14,TRBD1,.,17,CASSRTGQGPNTGELFF,TGTGCCAGCAGCCGCACTGGACAGGGACCGAACACCGGGGAGCTGTTTTTT
TRBJ2-7,TRBV27,.,.,15,CASSLFGRGPYEQYF,TGTGCCAGCAGTTTATTCGGGCGGGGCCCCTACGAGCAGTACTTC
TRBJ2-1,TRBV13,TRBD2,.,15,CASSYGLGSYNEQFF,TGTGCCAGCAGCTACGGACTAGGATCCTACAATGAGCAGTTCTTC
TRBJ2-6,TRBV19,TRBD1,.,18,CASIRHRGLDSGANVLTF,TGTGCCAGTATCCGGCACAGGGGTTTGGACTCTGGGGCCAACGTCCTGACTTTC
TRBJ2-7,TRBV7-2,TRBD1,.,14,CASSLDGQGYEQYF,TGTGCCAGCAGCTTAGACGGACAGGGCTACGAGCAGTACTTC
TRBJ2-1,TRBV27,TRBD1,.,14,CASSPGQFINEQFF,TGTGCCAGCAGTCCGGGACAGTTTATCAATGAGCAGTTCTTC
TRBJ2-3,TRBV7-8,TRBD2,.,15,CASSRYAGASDTQYF,TGTGCCAGCAGCCGTTACGCGGGAGCCTCAGATACGCAGTATTTT
TRBJ1-1,TRBV11-2,.,.,15,CASSLGRTGNTEAFF,TGTGCCAGCAGCTTAGGTCGGACGGGGAACACTGAAGCTTTCTTT
TRBJ2-1,TRBV9,.,once,18,CASSGTEIADRLVNEQFF,TGTGCCAGCAGCGGGACAGAGATAGCGGACCGGCTAGTCAATGAGCAGTTCTTC
TRBJ2-3,TRBV28,.,.,15,CASSPRRADTDTQYF,TGTGCCAGCAGTCCCAGGCGGGCGGACACAGATACGCAGTATTTT
TRBJ1-2,TRBV14,.,.,15,CASSSTGGNDYGYTF,TGTGCCAGCAGCTCCACTGGGGGGAATGACTATGGCTACACCTTC
TRBJ2-7,TRBV7-6,TRBD2,.,17,CASSLYDRTRSSYEQYF,TGTGCCAGCAGCTTATACGACCGGACTAGGAGCTCCTACGAGCAGTACTTC
TRBJ2-7,TRBV6-5,TRBD1,.,15,CASSYSSEGGWEQYF,TGTGCCAGCAGTTACTCCTCGGAAGGGGGCTGGGAGCAGTACTTC
TRBJ2-5,TRBV7-9,.,.,13,CASSGRQQETQYF,TGTGCCAGCAGCGGCAGACAACAAGAGACCCAGTACTTC
TRBJ2-7,TRBV7-9,.,.,16,CASSLRDKEPYYEQYF,TGTGCCAGCAGCTTACGGGACAAGGAACCATACTACGAGCAGTACTTC
TRBJ2-5,TRBV2,.,few,14,CASEVQGPQETQYF,TGTGCCAGCGAAGTACAGGGCCCGCAAGAGACCCAGTACTTC
TRBJ2-7,TRBV10-3,TRBD1,.,12,CATEGQSYEQYF,TGTGCCACCGAGGGACAGTCCTACGAGCAGTACTTC
TRBJ2-7,TRBV9,TRBD1,.,14,CASSVGNRGHEQYF,TGTGCCAGCAGCGTAGGTAACAGGGGCCACGAGCAGTACTTC
TRBJ2-7,TRBV6-1,.,.,15,CASITDSGRKDEQYF,TGTGCCAGCATCACAGATTCCGGGCGGAAGGACGAGCAGTACTTC
TRBJ2-7,TRBV4-1,TRBD2,.,15,CASSQELAGEGEQYF,TGCGCCAGCAGCCAGGAACTAGCGGGAGAGGGGGAGCAGTACTTC
TRBJ2-3,TRBV5-1,.,once,14,CASRLEVTGDTQYF,TGCGCCAGCAGGTTGGAAGTAACTGGAGATACGCAGTATTTT
TRBJ2-4,TRBV7-9,TRBD1,.,14,CASSGDRDKNIQYF,TGTGCCAGCAGCGGGGACAGGGACAAAAACATTCAGTACTTC
TRBJ2-3,TRBV5-1,.,.,17,CASSHPGGRTRTDTQYF,TGCGCCAGCAGCCACCCCGGAGGCCGAACACGCACAGATACGCAGTATTTT
TRBJ2-1,TRBV11-3,.,.,13,CASSFTLHNEQFF,TGTGCCAGCAGCTTCACCCTTCACAATGAGCAGTTCTTC
TRBJ2-3,TRBV5-6,TRBD1,few,13,CATQGQDTDTQYF,TGTGCCACCCAGGGACAGGACACAGATACGCAGTATTTT
TRBJ2-5,TRBV27,.,.,13,CASSLRDWETQYF,TGTGCCAGCAGTCTCAGGGATTGGGAGACCCAGTACTTC
TRBJ2-1,TRBV2,TRBD2,.,17,CASNQHLTGGPGNEQFF,TGTGCCAGCAACCAACATCTAACGGGAGGGCCAGGCAATGAGCAGTTCTTC
TRBJ1-1,TRBV6-1,.,.,13,CASSEMRNTEAFF,TGTGCCAGCAGTGAGATGAGGAACACTGAAGCTTTCTTT
TRBJ1-5,TRBV28,.,.,12,CASSSLNQPQHF,TGTGCCAGCAGTTCCCTAAATCAGCCCCAGCATTTT
TRBJ2-6,TRBV27,.,.,15,CASSLQGSGANVLTF,TGTGCCAGCAGTTTACAGGGATCTGGGGCCAACGTCCTGACTTTC
TRBJ2-7,TRBV15,.,.,13,CATSRDSNYEQYF,TGTGCCACCAGCAGAGATTCTAACTACGAGCAGTACTTC
TRBJ1-4,TRBV7-9,.,once,16,CASSSRRQELNEKLFF,TGTGCCAGCAGCTCTCGCCGACAGGAGCTTAATGAAAAACTGTTTTTT
TRBJ2-7,TRBV28,.,.,17,CASSTGFSGLAFSEQYF,TGTGCCAGCAGTACCGGGTTCTCGGGTCTAGCGTTTTCCGAGCAGTACTTC
TRBJ2-5,TRBV7-9,TRBD2,.,14,CASSPPAGEETQYF,TGTGCCAGCAGCCCCCCTGCGGGGGAAGAGACCCAGTACTTC
TRBJ2-7,TRBV4-1,TRBD1,.,14,CASSQGRGSYEQYF,TGCGCCAGCAGCCAAGGCAGGGGGTCCTACGAGCAGTACTTC
TRBJ2-5,TRBV30,.,few,14,CAWRASADQETQYF,TGTGCCTGGAGGGCTAGCGCCGACCAAGAGACCCAGTACTTC
TRBJ2-1,TRBV5-1,.,.,15,CASSLEGITYNEQFF,TGCGCCAGCAGCTTGGAGGGGATAACCTACAATGAGCAGTTCTTC
TRBJ2-7,TRBV6-1,.,.,11,CASSGRYEQYF,TGTGCCAGCAGCGGGCGGTACGAGCAGTACTTC
TRBJ1-5,TRBV11-2,TRBD1,once,14,CASSPTGGHQPQHF,TGTGCCAGCAGCCCGACAGGGGGGCATCAGCCCCAGCATTTT
TRBJ2-5,TRBV7-9,.,.,15,CASSLDWSTQETQYF,TGTGCCAGCAGCTTAGACTGGTCGACCCAAGAGACCCAGTACTTC
TRBJ2-7,TRBV7-9,.,.,11,CASSLDYEQYF,TGTGCCAGCAGCTTAGACTACGAGCAGTACTTC
TRBJ2-7,TRBV15,.,.,14,CATSTRVSSYEQYF,TGTGCCACCAGCACCCGAGTGAGCTCCTACGAGCAGTACTTC
TRBJ1-2,TRBV7-8,.,.,12,CASSLGPTGFTF,TGTGCCAGCAGCTTAGGGCCCACTGGCTTCACCTTC